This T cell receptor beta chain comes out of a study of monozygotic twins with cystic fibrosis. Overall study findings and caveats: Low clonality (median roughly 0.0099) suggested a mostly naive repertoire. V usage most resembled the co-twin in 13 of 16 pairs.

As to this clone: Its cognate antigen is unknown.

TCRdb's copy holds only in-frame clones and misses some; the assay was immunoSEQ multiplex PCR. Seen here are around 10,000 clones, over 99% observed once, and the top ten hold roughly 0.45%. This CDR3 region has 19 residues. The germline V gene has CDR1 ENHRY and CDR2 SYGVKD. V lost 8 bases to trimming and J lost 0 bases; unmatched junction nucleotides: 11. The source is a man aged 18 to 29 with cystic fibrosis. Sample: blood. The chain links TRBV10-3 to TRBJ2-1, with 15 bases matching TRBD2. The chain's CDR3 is CAIFREGLAGGSSYNEQFF. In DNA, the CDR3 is TGTGCCATCTTTCGAGAGGGACTAGCGGGGGGCAGCTCCTACAATGAGCAGTTCTTC.